This TCR beta chain was obtained from a study of beta chain features in type 1 diabetes. Study as a whole: Analysis included about 110 million sorted cells drawn from all samples. Study-wide findings and caveats: In every one of the four CD4+ subsets, TCRB CDR3s were moderately but significantly shorter in Type 1 diabetes patients.

Isolated RNA was reverse transcribed in full, so expressed TCRB transcripts were sequenced. Measured with immunoSEQ multiplex PCR; TCRdb has only the in-frame clones, and not every one. This table holds about 340,000 clones, roughly 14% found once. Only a few counts were recorded for this clone. Its antigen is unidentified. Sorting with CD45RO/CCR7/CD25/CD127/CD95/CD27 yielded naive, central memory, regulatory and stem-like memory CD4+ cells. The germline V and J ends were trimmed by 0 bases and 1 base, with 9 bases remaining between them. CDR3 length: 14 residues. CDR1 is GTSNPN and CDR2 is SVGIG in the germline V gene (reference sequence).

Sequenced material: naive CD4+ T cells from blood. The chain recombines TRBV30 with TRBJ1-1; D is possibly TRBD1 (6 bases). The clonotype comes from a woman aged 18-35 years with type 1 diabetes. The CDR3 DNA follows: TGTGCCTGGAGTGTGCTGGACAGGAACACTGAAGCTTTCTTT. It yields the protein CAWSVLDRNTEAFF.